This T cell receptor (beta chain) comes out of a study of vaccination and CD4 T cells after COVID-19. Study-wide context: Median time from second vaccine dose to sampling was 60 to 80 days (14 to 241). Findings and limits, study-wide: Convalescent patients' vaccine-specific clones were spike mono-reactive in 304 of 307 cases.

Cultured CD4+ T cells had their DNA profiled by the Oncomine TCR Beta short-read assay. From the PCR reads, TCRdb called clonotypes with MiXCR, one entry per CDR3 protein. The sample has 6,500 to 8,500 distinct CDR3 sequences; 50% to 65% are singletons. Germline CDR1 is SGHTA and CDR2 is FQGNSA. J was trimmed by 5 bases and V by 1 base; bases with no gene match: 7. This CDR3 has 15 amino acids. A note on this clonotype: Its target is not known.

Regarding treatment: roughly 10-day PBMC culture with coronavirus spike peptide pools or control peptides (ViraFEST assay). PCR positivity was dated March to December 2020, before US Alpha, Beta and Delta variants. Fresh IL-2 medium was used to replace half of the medium on days 3 and 7. This chain uses TRBV7-2 with TRBJ2-5, with 7 bases that match TRBD2. This receptor was identified in a human donor who had recovered from COVID-19. Sequenced sample: CD4+ T cells from blood, cultured in vitro. The CDR3 nucleotides read TGTGCCAGCAGCTTAGGTGGGGGGGGAGGTGAGACCCAGTACTTC. Amino acids: CASSLGGGGGETQYF.